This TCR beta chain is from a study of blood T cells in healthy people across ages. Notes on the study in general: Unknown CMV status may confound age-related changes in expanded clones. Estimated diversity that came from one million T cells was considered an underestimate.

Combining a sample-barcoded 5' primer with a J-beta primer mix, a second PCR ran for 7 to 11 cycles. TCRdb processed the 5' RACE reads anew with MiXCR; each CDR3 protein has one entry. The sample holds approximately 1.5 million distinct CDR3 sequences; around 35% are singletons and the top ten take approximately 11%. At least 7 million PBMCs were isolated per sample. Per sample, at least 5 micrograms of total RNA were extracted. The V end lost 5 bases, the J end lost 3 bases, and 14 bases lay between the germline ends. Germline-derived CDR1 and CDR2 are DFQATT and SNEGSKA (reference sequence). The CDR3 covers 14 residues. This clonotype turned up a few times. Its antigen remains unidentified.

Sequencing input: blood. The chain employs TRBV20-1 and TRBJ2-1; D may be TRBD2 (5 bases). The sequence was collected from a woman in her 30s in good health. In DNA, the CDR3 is TGCAGTGCTCCTTGGACTCGAAGCTACAATGAGCAGTTCTTC. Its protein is CSAPWTRSYNEQFF.